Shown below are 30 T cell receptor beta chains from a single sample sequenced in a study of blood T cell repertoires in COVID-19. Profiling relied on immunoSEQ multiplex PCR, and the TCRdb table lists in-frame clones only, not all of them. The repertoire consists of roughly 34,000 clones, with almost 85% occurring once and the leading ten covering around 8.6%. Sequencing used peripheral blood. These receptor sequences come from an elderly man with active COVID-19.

The chain's CDR3 is CASSTRSAGFGTDTQYF. CDR3 nucleotide sequence: TGTGCCAGCAGCACAAGGAGTGCAGGGTTCGGCACAGATACGCAGTATTTT. The V gene is TRBV14, the J gene TRBJ2-3; tentative D call: TRBD1 (5 bases). V was shortened by 5 bases and J by 1 base, with 19 bases between the two germline ends. The CDR3 runs 17 residues. The germline gives CDR1 SGHDN, CDR2 FVKESK.

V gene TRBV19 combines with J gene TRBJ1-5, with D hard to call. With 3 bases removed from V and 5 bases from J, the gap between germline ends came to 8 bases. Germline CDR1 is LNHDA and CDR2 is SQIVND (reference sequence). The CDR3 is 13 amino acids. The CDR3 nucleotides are TGTGCCAGTAGTATCGGGTTCGATCAGCCCCAGCATTTT. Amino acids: CASSIGFDQPQHF.

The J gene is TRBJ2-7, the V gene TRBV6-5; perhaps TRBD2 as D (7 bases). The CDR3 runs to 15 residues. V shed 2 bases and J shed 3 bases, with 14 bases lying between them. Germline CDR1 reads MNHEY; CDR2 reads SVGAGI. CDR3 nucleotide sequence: TGTGCCAGCAGTTACGGGACGGGGGGCCTCTACGAGCAGTACTTC. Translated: CASSYGTGGLYEQYF.

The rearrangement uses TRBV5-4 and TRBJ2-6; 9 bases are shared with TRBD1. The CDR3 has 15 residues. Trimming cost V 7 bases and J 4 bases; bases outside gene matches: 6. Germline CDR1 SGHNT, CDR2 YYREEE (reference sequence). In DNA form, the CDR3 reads TGTGCCAGCGGGACAGGGTCTGGGGGGGCCAACGTCCTGACTTTC. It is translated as CASGTGSGGANVLTF. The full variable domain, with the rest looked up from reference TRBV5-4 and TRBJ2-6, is ETGVTQSPTHLIKTRGQQVTLRCSSQSGHNTVSWYQQALGQGPQFIFQYYREEENGRGNFPPRFSGLQFPNYSSELNVNALELDDSALYLCASGTGSGGANVLTFGAGSRLTVL.

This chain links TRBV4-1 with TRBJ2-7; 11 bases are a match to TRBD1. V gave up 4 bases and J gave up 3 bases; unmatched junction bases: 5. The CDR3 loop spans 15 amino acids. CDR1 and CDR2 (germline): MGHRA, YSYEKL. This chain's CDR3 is CASSPGTGGYYEQYF. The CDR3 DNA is TGCGCCAGCAGCCCCGGGACAGGGGGTTACTACGAGCAGTACTTC.

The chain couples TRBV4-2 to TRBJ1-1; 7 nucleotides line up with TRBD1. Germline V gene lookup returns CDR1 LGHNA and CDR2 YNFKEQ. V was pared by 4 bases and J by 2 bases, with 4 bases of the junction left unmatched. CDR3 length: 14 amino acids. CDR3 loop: CASSLTGSNTEAFF. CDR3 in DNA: TGTGCCAGCAGCCTGACAGGGTCTAACACTGAAGCTTTCTTT.

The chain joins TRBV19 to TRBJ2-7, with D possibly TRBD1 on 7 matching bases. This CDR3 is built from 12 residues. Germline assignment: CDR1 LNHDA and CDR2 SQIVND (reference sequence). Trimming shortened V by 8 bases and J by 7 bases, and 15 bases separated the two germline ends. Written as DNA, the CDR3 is TGTGCCAGTCAGGGGGGTTTAGGAGAGCAGTACTTC. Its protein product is CASQGGLGEQYF.

The CDR3 loop reads CASSLGGFGNEKLFF. In nucleotides, the CDR3 is TGTGCCAGCAGTTTAGGGGGCTTCGGTAATGAAAAACTGTTTTTT. The chain combines TRBV28 with TRBJ1-4; a possible D gene is TRBD1 (6 bases). V lost 2 bases and J lost 4, with 11 bases in between. The CDR3 sequence is 15 residues long. Germline CDR1 and CDR2: MDHEN and SYDVKM.

The CDR3 protein is CASSEQGTNSPLHF. The DNA for the CDR3 is TGTGCCAGCAGTGAACAGGGAACTAATTCACCCCTCCACTTT. The genes are TRBV6-4 and TRBJ1-6, with D maybe TRBD1 (6 bases). Germline-derived CDR1 and CDR2 are MRHNA and SNTAGT. The germline V and J ends were trimmed by 3 bases and 6 bases, with 9 bases remaining between them. The CDR3 is 14 amino acids.

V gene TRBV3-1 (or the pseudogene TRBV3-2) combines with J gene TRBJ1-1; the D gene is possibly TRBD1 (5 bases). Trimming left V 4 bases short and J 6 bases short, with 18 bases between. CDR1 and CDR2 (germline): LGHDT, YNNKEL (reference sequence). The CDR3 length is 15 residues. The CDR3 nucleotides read TGTGCCAGCAGCCCGGGCGCCCTAGGAGGGGCTGAAGCTTTCTTT. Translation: CASSPGALGGAEAFF.

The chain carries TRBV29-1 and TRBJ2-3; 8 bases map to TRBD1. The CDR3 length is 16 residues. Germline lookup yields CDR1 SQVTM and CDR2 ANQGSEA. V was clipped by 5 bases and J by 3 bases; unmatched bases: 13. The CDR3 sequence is CSVFPPTGVVTDTQYF. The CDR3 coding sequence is TGCAGCGTTTTTCCCCCGACAGGGGTTGTAACAGATACGCAGTATTTT.

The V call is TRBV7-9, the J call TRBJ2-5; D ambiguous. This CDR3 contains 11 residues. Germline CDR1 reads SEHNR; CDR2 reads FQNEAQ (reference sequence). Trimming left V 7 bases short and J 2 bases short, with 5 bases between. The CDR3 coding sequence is TGTGCCAGCAAACAGCAAGAGACCCAGTACTTC. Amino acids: CASKQQETQYF.

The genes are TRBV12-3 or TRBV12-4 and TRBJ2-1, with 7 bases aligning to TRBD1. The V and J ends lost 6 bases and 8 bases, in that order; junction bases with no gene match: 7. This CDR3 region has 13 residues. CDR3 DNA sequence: TGTGCCAGCAGGGAACCCGGGACAGATGAGCAGTTCTTC. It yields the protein CASREPGTDEQFF.

The DNA of the CDR3 is TGTGCCAGTATGCCCCTCCCGGGACAGGGGTTCACAGATACGCAGTATTTT. This codes for CASMPLPGQGFTDTQYF. The chain employs TRBV19 and TRBJ2-3, with 10 bases that match TRBD1. CDR3 length: 17 amino acids. V lost 7 bases, J lost 2 bases, and 12 bases stayed unmatched. Germline V gives CDR1 LNHDA, CDR2 SQIVND (reference sequence). Variable domain in full (rest from reference TRBV19 and TRBJ2-3): DGGITQSPKYLFRKEGQNVTLSCEQNLNHDAMYWYRQDPGQGLRLIYYSQIVNDFQKGDIAEGYSVSREKKESFPLTVTSAQKNPTAFYLCASMPLPGQGFTDTQYFGPGTRLTVL.

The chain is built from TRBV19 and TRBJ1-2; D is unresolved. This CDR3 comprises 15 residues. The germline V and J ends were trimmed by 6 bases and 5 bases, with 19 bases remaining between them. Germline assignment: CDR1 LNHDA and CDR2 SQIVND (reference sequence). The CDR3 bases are TGTGCCAGTAGAAGCCAGCGGGCGGCTGAGTATGGCTACACCTTC. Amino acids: CASRSQRAAEYGYTF.

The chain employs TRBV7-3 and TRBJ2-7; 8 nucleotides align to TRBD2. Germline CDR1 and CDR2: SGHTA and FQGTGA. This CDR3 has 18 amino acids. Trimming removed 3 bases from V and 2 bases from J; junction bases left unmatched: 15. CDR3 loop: CASSFCGFLQRGPYEQYF. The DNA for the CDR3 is TGTGCCAGCAGCTTTTGTGGCTTTCTTCAGCGGGGGCCCTACGAGCAGTACTTC.

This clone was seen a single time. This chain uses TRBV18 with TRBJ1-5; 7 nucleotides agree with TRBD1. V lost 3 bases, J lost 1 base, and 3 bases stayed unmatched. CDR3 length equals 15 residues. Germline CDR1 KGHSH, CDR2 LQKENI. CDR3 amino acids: CASSPNRGSNQPQHF. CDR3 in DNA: TGTGCCAGCTCACCGAACAGGGGAAGCAATCAGCCCCAGCATTTT.

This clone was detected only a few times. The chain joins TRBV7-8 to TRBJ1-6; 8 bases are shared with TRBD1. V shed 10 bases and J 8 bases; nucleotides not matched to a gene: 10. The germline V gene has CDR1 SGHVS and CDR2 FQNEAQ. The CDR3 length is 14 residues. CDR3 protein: CATARQGTDSPLHF. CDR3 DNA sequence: TGTGCCACCGCGAGACAGGGGACGGATTCACCCCTCCACTTT.

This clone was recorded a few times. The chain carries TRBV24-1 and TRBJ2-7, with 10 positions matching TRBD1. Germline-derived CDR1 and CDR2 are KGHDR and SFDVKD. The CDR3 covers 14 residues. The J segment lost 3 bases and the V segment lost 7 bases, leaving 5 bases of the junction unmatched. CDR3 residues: CATRGQGIIYEQYF. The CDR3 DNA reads TGTGCCACCAGGGGACAGGGGATTATCTACGAGCAGTACTTC.

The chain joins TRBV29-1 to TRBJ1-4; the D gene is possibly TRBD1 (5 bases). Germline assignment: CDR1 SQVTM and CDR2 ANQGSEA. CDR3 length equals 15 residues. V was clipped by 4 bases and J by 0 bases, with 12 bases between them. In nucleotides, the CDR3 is TGCAGCGTTGGGGGGACGGGGGCAACTAATGAAAAACTGTTTTTT. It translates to CSVGGTGATNEKLFF.

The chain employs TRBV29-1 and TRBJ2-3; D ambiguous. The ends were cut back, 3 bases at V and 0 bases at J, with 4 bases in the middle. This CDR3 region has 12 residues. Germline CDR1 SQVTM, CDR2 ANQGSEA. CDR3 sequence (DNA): TGCAGCGTTGAGACTAGCACAGATACGCAGTATTTT. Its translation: CSVETSTDTQYF.

The CDR3 sequence: CASSLRLAGGSDEQFF. The CDR3 DNA follows: TGTGCCAGCTCACTGCGACTAGCGGGGGGTTCTGATGAGCAGTTCTTC. The chain is built from TRBV18 and TRBJ2-1; 13 positions match TRBD2. V lost 4 bases, J lost 8 bases, and 8 bases stayed unmatched. The V gene's germline CDR1 is KGHSH and CDR2 LQKENI. CDR3 length: 16 amino acids. Variable domain in full (rest from reference TRBV18 and TRBJ2-1): NAGVMQNPRHLVRRRGQEARLRCSPMKGHSHVYWYRQLPEEGLKFMVYLQKENIIDESGMPKERFSAEFPKEGPSILRIQQVVRGDSAAYFCASSLRLAGGSDEQFFGPGTRLTVL.

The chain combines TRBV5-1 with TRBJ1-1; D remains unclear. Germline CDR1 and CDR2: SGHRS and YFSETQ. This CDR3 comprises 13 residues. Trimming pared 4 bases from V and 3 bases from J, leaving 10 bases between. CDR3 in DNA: TGCGCCAGCAGCCTCCGGTTGGACACTGAAGCTTTCTTT. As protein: CASSLRLDTEAFF.

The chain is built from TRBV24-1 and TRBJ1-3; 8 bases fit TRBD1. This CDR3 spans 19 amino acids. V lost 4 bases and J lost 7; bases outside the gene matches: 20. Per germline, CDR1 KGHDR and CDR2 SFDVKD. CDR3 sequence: CATSDRGNWTGRGPNTIYF. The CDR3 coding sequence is TGTGCCACCAGTGACCGCGGAAACTGGACAGGGAGAGGGCCCAACACCATATATTTT.

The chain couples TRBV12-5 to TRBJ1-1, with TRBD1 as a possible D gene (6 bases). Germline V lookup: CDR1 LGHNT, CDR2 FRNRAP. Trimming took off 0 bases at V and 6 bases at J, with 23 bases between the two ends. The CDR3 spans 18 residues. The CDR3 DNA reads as TGTGCTAGTGGTTTGGTAACAGGGAGGGTTTTTGAGAGCGCTGAAGCTTTCTTT. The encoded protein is CASGLVTGRVFESAEAFF.

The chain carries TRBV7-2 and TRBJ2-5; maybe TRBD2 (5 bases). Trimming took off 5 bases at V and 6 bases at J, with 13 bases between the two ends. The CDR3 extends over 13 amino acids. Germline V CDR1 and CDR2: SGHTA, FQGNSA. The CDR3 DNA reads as TGTGCCAGCAGCGCCGATCTAGCAAAGACCCAGTACTTC. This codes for CASSADLAKTQYF.

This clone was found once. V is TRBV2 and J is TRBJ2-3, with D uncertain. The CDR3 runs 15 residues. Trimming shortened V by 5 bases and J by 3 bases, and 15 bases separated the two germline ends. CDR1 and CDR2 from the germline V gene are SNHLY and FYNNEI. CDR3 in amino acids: CASSRSYRATDTQYF. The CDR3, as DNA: TGTGCCAGCAGTCGGTCTTACCGAGCGACAGATACGCAGTATTTT.

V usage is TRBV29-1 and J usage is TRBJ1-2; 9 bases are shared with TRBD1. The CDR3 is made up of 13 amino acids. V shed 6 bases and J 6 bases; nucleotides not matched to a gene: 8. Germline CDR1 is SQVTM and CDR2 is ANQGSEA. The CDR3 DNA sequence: TGCAGCGTCAGGACAGGGGCGGGAGATGGCTACACCTTC. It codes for CSVRTGAGDGYTF.

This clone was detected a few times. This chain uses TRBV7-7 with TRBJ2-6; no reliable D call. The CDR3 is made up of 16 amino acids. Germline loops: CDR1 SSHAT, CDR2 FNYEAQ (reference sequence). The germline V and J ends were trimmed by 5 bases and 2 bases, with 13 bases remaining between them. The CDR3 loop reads CASSKLVGTGANVLTF. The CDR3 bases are TGTGCCAGCAGCAAATTGGTTGGCACTGGGGCCAACGTCCTGACTTTC.

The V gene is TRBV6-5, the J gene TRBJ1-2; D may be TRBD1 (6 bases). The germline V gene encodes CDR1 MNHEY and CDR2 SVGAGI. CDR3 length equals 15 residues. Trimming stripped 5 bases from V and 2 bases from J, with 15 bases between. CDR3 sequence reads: CASSRVRQDNYGYTF. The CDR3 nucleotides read TGTGCCAGCAGTCGAGTTCGACAGGACAACTATGGCTACACCTTC.